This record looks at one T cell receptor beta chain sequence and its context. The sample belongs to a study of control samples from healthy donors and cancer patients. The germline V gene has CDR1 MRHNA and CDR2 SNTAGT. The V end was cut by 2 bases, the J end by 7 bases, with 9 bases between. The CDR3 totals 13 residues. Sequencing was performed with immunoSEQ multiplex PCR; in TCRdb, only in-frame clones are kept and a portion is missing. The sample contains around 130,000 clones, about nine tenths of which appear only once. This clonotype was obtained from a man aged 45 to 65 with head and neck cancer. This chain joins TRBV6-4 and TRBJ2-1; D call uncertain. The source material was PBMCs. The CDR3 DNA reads TGTGCCAGCAGTGACCTACCCCGGAATGAGCAGTTCTTC. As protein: CASSDLPRNEQFF.